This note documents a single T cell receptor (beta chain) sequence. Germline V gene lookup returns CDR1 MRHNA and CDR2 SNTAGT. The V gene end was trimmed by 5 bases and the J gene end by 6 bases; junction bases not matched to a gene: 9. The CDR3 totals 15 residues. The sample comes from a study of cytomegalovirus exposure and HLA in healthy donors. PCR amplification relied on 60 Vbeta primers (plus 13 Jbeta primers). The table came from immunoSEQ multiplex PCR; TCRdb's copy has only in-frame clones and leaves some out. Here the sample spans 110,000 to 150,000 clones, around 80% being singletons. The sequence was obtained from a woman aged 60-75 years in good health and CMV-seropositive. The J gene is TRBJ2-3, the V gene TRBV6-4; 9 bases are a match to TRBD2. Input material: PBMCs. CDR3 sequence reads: CASSPSGDARDTQYF. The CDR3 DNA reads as TGTGCCAGCAGTCCTAGCGGGGATGCACGCGATACGCAGTATTTT.